The 3 T cell receptor beta chains reported below all come from one sample, sequenced in a study of siplizumab effects on memory and regulatory T cells. TCRdb's copy holds only in-frame clones and misses some; the assay was immunoSEQ multiplex PCR. The sample lists approximately 97,000 clones, 92% occurring once. What was sequenced was CD4+ T cells sorted from blood. The receptors originated from a human donor in good health.

V is TRBV9 and J is TRBJ2-4, with D perhaps TRBD1 or TRBD2 (5 bases each). V lost 3 bases and J 0 bases, leaving 13 bases between the germline ends. Germline-derived CDR1 and CDR2 are SGDLS and YYNGEE. The CDR3 runs to 16 residues. CDR3 loop: CASSAEAGLAKNIQYF. DNA of the CDR3: TGTGCCAGCAGCGCGGAGGCAGGGCTAGCCAAAAACATTCAGTACTTC.

The chain employs TRBV6-5 and TRBJ1-1; D uncertain. V lost 0 bases and J lost 0, with 5 bases in between. The CDR3 totals 14 residues. The V gene's germline CDR1 is MNHEY and CDR2 SVGAGI. CDR3 sequence reads: CASSYSKVNTEAFF. CDR3 coding DNA: TGTGCCAGCAGTTACTCGAAAGTGAACACTGAAGCTTTCTTT.

This clone was recorded once. The chain has TRBV6-5 and TRBJ1-1, with D possibly matching TRBD1 (5 bases). Looked up from germline, CDR1 is MNHEY and CDR2 is SVGAGI. This CDR3 comprises 14 residues. Between the trimmed V and J ends, which lost 7 bases and 5 bases, there was a span of 17 bases. The CDR3 sequence is CASNVHRGGTEAFF. DNA for the CDR3: TGTGCCAGCAACGTCCATAGGGGAGGAACTGAAGCTTTCTTT.